This TCR beta chain was recovered during a study of blood T cell repertoires in COVID-19 (dated by TCRdb to 2019 to 2021). For context, the study as a whole: Samples covering the acute and convalescent phases of COVID-19 were provided by collaborators in the United States, Italy and Spain. The prospective study material was composed of cDNA or gDNA derived from T cells, B-cell-depleted T cells, or PBMCs. Deeply sampled blood TCRbeta repertoires from subjects exposed to, actively infected with, or recovered from COVID-19 were included in the dataset. The repertoires were made available in a free public database intended to serve as a resource for research on the immune response to SARS-CoV-2. The samples were drawn from two sources: the first 160 participants of the ongoing ImmuneRACE study, and 1,200 or so subjects contributed by 6 global collaborators. The sample metadata nearly always contained a de-identified subject ID, COVID-19 status, age in years and sex. Where available, HLA class I and class II types were obtained from metadata supplied by the sample provider rather than from assay-based typing. Study-level results and caveats: Clinical and demographic metadata were provided uncurated, with the amount varying by source and participant.

This clone has a handful of counts. The target of this receptor is not known. Base quality data are lacking; no much larger clone is found one base away. The germline V gene supplies CDR1 MNHNS and CDR2 SASEGT. Measured from the cysteine to the phenylalanine, the CDR3 is 13 residues long. Here the CDR3 DNA is all that survives: 39 bases in frame from base 1. Participants in the prospective study were aged roughly 18 to 100 years, lived in about two dozen United States geographic areas, and enrolled through a virtual design. In the prospective study, participants were assigned to cohorts based on the clinical history participants reported in a screening survey and a study questionnaire. Exposed participants had been in contact, within 2 weeks of entering the study, with a person who had a PCR-confirmed or clinician-diagnosed case of COVID-19. In the prospective study, whole blood, serum and a nasopharyngeal or oropharyngeal swab were collected from each participant by mobile phlebotomists. Prospective study participants could optionally give additional blood draws and questionnaires over an approximately 2-month period. Before DNA extraction, blood samples from the prospective study were shipped at room temperature or frozen.

The immunoSEQ Assay, a bias-controlled multiplex PCR, was used to amplify TCRbeta CDR3 regions from genomic DNA. Turning to the authors' computational methods: The number of nucleated cells in each sample was estimated from the amplification of reference gene primers within the assay. To quantify the absolute abundance of each unique TCRbeta CDR3 rearrangement, sequence reads were collapsed and filtered. For each sample, productive Simpson clonality was calculated by taking the square root of Simpson's diversity index across productive rearrangements. Sourced from immuneACCESS, this table was stored by TCRdb with only in-frame sequences that have V and J called. A share of the clones is absent; for the studies checked, an unresolved V gene accounts for under half, and the remainder has no known explanation. From that table come the V and J calls and clone size; the DNA was used to work out D and trimming. Present in this sample are roughly 400,000 clones, over 75% of which were seen just once. The ten biggest clones cover approximately 1.5% of the sample.

The receptor's source is a woman aged 18-35 years who had been exposed to COVID-19. The specimen was PBMCs or T cells enriched from blood (not recorded which). Recombination linked TRBV6-1 to TRBJ2-1; TRBD1 matches 7 bases in the middle. Read as DNA, the sequence is TGTGGTACAGGGACAGACTCCTACAATGAGCAGTTCTTC. Translated, it reads CGTGTDSYNEQFF.